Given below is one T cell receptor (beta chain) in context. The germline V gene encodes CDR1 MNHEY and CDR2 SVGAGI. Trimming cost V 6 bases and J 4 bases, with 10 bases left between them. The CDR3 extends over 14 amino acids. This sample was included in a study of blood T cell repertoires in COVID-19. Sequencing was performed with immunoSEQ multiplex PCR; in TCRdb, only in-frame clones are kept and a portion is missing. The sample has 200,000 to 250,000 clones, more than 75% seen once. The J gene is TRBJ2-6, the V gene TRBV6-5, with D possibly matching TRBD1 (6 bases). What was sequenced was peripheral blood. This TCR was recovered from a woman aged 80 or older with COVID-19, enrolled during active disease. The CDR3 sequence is CASRRGSGANVLTF. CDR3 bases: TGTGCCAGCAGGAGGGGGTCCGGGGCCAACGTCCTGACTTTC.